This T cell receptor (beta chain) was found in a study of control samples from healthy donors and cancer patients. The CDR3 contains 16 residues. V gave up 5 bases and J gave up 4 bases; unmatched junction bases: 13. The germline V gene has CDR1 LNHDA and CDR2 SQIVND (reference sequence). The method was immunoSEQ multiplex PCR; TCRdb's version includes in-frame clones alone and lacks a portion of them. The sample consists of 150,000 to 200,000 clones, around 89% of them appearing once. The clonotype originates from a woman in her fifties or sixties in good health. This chain joins TRBV19 and TRBJ1-2, with 7 bases identical to TRBD1. The sample was blood. The chain's CDR3 is CASSLLRGRGGYGYTF. DNA of the CDR3: TGTGCCAGTAGTCTCCTGAGGGGGCGCGGCGGCTATGGCTACACCTTC.